Below, 10 T cell receptor beta chains from the same sample are listed, as sequenced in a study of identical twins. TCRdb recomputed calls from the 5' RACE reads with MiXCR, one row per CDR3 protein. This table holds some 1,600,000 distinct CDR3 sequences, under 35% found once. Sequencing used cord blood. The receptors originated from a newborn girl in good health.

The rearrangement uses TRBV9 and TRBJ1-1, with no clear D. V lost 4 bases to trimming and J lost 3 bases, with 7 bases between them. CDR1 is SGDLS, CDR2 YYNGEE, per germline. This CDR3 has 12 residues. Here the CDR3 reads CASSPQYTEAFF. In DNA form, the CDR3 reads TGTGCCAGCAGCCCACAGTACACTGAAGCTTTCTTT.

V usage is TRBV9 and J usage is TRBJ1-4; TRBD1 is a possible D gene (5 bases). Germline V gene data show CDR1 as SGDLS and CDR2 as YYNGEE. V gave up 0 bases and J gave up 1 base, with 10 bases separating them. The CDR3 spans 16 residues. CDR3 sequence: CASSVAAGQTNEKLFF. CDR3 DNA sequence: TGTGCCAGCAGCGTAGCCGCAGGGCAAACTAATGAAAAACTGTTTTTT.

This clonotype was counted only a few times. The J gene is TRBJ2-7, the V gene TRBV20-1, with D possibly matching TRBD2 (5 bases). V dropped 3 bases and J dropped 4 bases, with 13 bases sitting between them. This CDR3 spans 13 amino acids. CDR1 and CDR2 from the germline V gene are DFQATT and SNEGSKA (reference sequence). The CDR3 DNA is TGCAGTGCTAGCCGGAGAGGGCCTTACGAGCAGTACTTC. This translates into CSASRRGPYEQYF.

The CDR3 DNA reads as TGCAGTGCTTGGACTAGCGGGAGGAATGTTGAGCAGTACTTC. It specifies CSAWTSGRNVEQYF. This chain links TRBV20-1 with TRBJ2-7; 14 bases fit TRBD2. The ends lost 5 bases at V and 7 bases at J; junction bases unmatched: 7. The V gene's germline CDR1 is DFQATT and CDR2 SNEGSKA (reference sequence). The CDR3 runs 14 residues.

This clonotype was detected a few times. The V and J genes are TRBV12-3 or TRBV12-4 and TRBJ1-4; D is possibly TRBD1 (5 bases). V was clipped by 7 bases and J by 0 bases, with 12 bases between them. This CDR3 has 15 residues. This chain's CDR3 is CASTTGGATNEKLFF. DNA for the CDR3: TGTGCCAGCACAACCGGGGGTGCAACTAATGAAAAACTGTTTTTT.

This clonotype was observed at least ten times. The chain couples TRBV29-1 to TRBJ1-1; D not certain. V gave up 7 bases and J gave up 6 bases, with 15 bases separating them. Germline CDR1 and CDR2: SQVTM and ANQGSEA. The CDR3 has 12 amino acids. DNA of the CDR3: TGCAGCGCTACAAGGGTTTTGCCTGAAGCTTTCTTT. This gives the protein CSATRVLPEAFF.

This chain uses TRBV28 with TRBJ1-1; a weak D match, TRBD1 (5 bases). Germline lookup yields CDR1 MDHEN and CDR2 SYDVKM. V was cut by 3 bases and J by 4 bases, with 15 bases left in between. The CDR3 covers 15 residues. The CDR3: CASSLVRWRGTEAFF. The CDR3 DNA reads as TGTGCCAGCAGTTTGGTCAGGTGGAGGGGCACTGAAGCTTTCTTT.

The genes are TRBV5-1 and TRBJ1-1, with D tentatively TRBD1 (6 bases). Trimming stripped 4 bases from V and 3 bases from J, with 13 bases between. CDR1 SGHRS and CDR2 YFSETQ come from the germline V gene. The CDR3 runs 14 residues. The CDR3, as DNA: TGCGCCAGCAGCCTGATCGGGGGGCACACTGAAGCTTTCTTT. It specifies CASSLIGGHTEAFF. Combining the CDR3 with reference TRBV5-1 and TRBJ1-1 gives the whole variable domain KAGVTQTPRYLIKTRGQQVTLSCSPISGHRSVSWYQQTPGQGLQFLFEYFSETQRNKGNFPGRFSGRQFSNSRSEMNVSTLELGDSALYLCASSLIGGHTEAFFGQGTRLTVV.

This clonotype was picked up a small number of times. The gene calls are TRBV2 and TRBJ2-3; D is undetermined. The CDR3 has 16 residues. The V and J ends lost 5 bases and 1 base respectively, with 16 bases between them. Looked up from germline, CDR1 is SNHLY and CDR2 is FYNNEI. The CDR3 bases are TGTGCCAGCAGTCAAGAGGACGGCTTTGGCACAGATACGCAGTATTTT. It codes for CASSQEDGFGTDTQYF.

This clonotype has just one count. The chain couples TRBV5-1 to TRBJ1-2, with D tentatively TRBD1 (5 bases). V lost 0 bases and J lost 8, with 14 bases in between. Germline-derived CDR1 and CDR2 are SGHRS and YFSETQ. The CDR3 has 14 amino acids. The CDR3 coding sequence is TGCGCCAGCAGCTTGGTTCAGGGCCGGGAGGGCTACACCTTC. Amino acid sequence: CASSLVQGREGYTF.